Below, one T cell receptor (beta chain) is given with its context. This sample was included in a study of blood T cell repertoires in COVID-19. Study information: Sites in the United States, Italy and Spain provided acute and convalescent COVID-19 samples. The analysed material was cDNA or gDNA that came from T cells, B-cell-depleted T cells, or PBMCs.

Per the original methods: Cell counts per sample came from amplifying reference gene primers. TCRdb's copy holds only in-frame clones and misses some; the assay was immunoSEQ multiplex PCR. Clone size and the V and J calls come from that table; the DNA yielded D and trimming. The sample contains approximately 330,000 clones, 85% to 90% of which appear only once. Trimming stripped 5 bases from V and 1 base from J, with 8 bases between. CDR3 length: 13 amino acids. Germline V gives CDR1 MDHEN, CDR2 SYDVKM. The sequenced sample consisted of peripheral blood. The J gene is TRBJ1-1, the V gene TRBV28; no definite D call. This receptor was taken from a woman in her forties or fifties with active or convalescent COVID-19. For the CDR3, the DNA is TGTGCCAGCAGTCTAGGCCAGAACACTGAAGCTTTCTTT. Translation: CASSLGQNTEAFF.